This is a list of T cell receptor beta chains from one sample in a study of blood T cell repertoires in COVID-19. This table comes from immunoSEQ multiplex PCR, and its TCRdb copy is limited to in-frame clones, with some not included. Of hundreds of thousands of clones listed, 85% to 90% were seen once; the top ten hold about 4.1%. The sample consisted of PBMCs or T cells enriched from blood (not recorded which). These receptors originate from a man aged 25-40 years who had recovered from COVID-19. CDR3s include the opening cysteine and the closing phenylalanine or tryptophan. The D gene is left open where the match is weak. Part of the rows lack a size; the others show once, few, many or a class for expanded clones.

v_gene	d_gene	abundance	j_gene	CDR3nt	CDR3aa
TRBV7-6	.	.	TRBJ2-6	TGTGCCAGCAGCCCCGGGACAACCAAAAGGTATGGGGCCAACGTCCTGACTTTC	CASSPGTTKRYGANVLTF
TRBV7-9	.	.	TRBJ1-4	TGTGCCAGCAGCCCCGCCGCGACAGTGGGAAAACTGTTTTTT	CASSPAATVGKLFF
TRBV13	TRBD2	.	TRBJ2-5	TGTGCCAGCAGCTCATGGACTAGCGGGGGTAAAGAGACCCAGTACTTC	CASSSWTSGGKETQYF
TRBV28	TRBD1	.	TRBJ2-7	TGTGCCAGCAGTCCGGGGGACAGGGGCTACGAGCAGTACTTC	CASSPGDRGYEQYF
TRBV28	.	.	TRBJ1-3	TGTGCCAGCAGTTTGATACCGGGCTCTGGAAACACCATATATTTT	CASSLIPGSGNTIYF
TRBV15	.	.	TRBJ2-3	TGTGCCACCAGCGGGACGGGGACACCATACGCAGATACGCAGTATTTT	CATSGTGTPYADTQYF
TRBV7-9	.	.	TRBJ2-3	TGTGCCAGCAGCCCCGGGGGCACAGATACGCAGTATTTT	CASSPGGTDTQYF
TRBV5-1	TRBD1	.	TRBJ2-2	TGCGCCAGCAGCAGGGGACAGGGGCCGACTACGGCCACCGGGGAGCTGTTTTTT	CASSRGQGPTTATGELFF
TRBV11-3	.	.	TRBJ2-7	TGTGCCAGCAGCTTAGAGCAGAGCGGAAATCCGTACTTC	CASSLEQSGNPYF
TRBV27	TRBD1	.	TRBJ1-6	TGTGCCAGCAGTAACCCTACTGGGACAGGGGGAGATTCCTATAATTCACCCCTCCACTTT	CASSNPTGTGGDSYNSPLHF
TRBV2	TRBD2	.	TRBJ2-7	TGTGCCAGCAGTGTAGCGCCCGGGGGGGAGCAGTACTTC	CASSVAPGGEQYF
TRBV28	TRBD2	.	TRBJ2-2	TGTGCCAGCAGCTGGGTGAGCCCGGGACTAGCGATCATCGGGGAGCTGTTTTTT	CASSWVSPGLAIIGELFF
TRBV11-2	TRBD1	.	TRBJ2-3	TGTGCCAGCAGCAACGGACAGGGAGTTTTTTCAGATACGCAGTATTTT	CASSNGQGVFSDTQYF
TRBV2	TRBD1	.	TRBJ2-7	TGTGCCAGCAGTCAGGGACAGGGAAACTACGAGCAGTACTTC	CASSQGQGNYEQYF
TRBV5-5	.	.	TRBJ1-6	TGTGCCAGCAGCCCTACCGGAGGGGTAGGGAGGTCACCCCTCCACTTT	CASSPTGGVGRSPLHF
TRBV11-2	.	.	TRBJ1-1	TGTGCCAGCACCCTCAGCTCCTGGGGGGGTGAAGCTTTCTTT	CASTLSSWGGEAFF
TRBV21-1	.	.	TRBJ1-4	TGTGCCAGCAGCGAAAAAGCCCGTTCGGGGGCAACTAATGAAAAACTGTTTTTT	CASSEKARSGATNEKLFF
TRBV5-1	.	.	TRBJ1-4	TGCGCCAGCAGCTTGAGAGCGGGCAGCGCTAATGAAAAACTGTTTTTT	CASSLRAGSANEKLFF
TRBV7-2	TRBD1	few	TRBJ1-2	TGTGCCAGCAGCAAACCGGGACAGGGGTATGGCTACACCTTC	CASSKPGQGYGYTF
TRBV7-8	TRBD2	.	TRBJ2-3	TGTGCCAGCAGCCCTAGGAGACTAGCGGGCATGGGCACAGATACGCAGTATTTT	CASSPRRLAGMGTDTQYF
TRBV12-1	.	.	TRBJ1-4	TGTGCCAGCAGCTCCGAGACAGGTCGTAGTGAAAAACTGTTTTTT	CASSSETGRSEKLFF
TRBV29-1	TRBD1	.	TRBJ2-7	TGCAGCGTTTTCTGGGACAGCGATCCCTACGAGCAGTACTTC	CSVFWDSDPYEQYF
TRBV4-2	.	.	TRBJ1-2	TGTGCCAGCAGCCAAAGAGTTCCGGGGACTGCGGGCTACACCTTC	CASSQRVPGTAGYTF
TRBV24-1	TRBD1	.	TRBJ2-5	TGTGCCACCAGTACATTTAATACTGGGACAGGGATCCAAGAGACCCAGTACTTC	CATSTFNTGTGIQETQYF
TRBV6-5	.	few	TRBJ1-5	TGTGCCAGCAGACAGGGCTCACTCAATCAGCCCCAGCATTTT	CASRQGSLNQPQHF
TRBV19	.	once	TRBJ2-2	TGTGCCAGTAAGCCGAGGGGGTCCGGGGAGCTGTTTTTT	CASKPRGSGELFF
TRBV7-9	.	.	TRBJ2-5	TGTGCCAGCAGCTCCGAGGAGACCCAGTACTTC	CASSSEETQYF
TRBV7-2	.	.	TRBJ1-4	TGTGCCAGCAGCTCGGGACATCTCCCCGAAAAACTGTTTTTT	CASSSGHLPEKLFF
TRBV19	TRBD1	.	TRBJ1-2	TGTGCCAGTAGTCCGTTGGACAGGGATCACTATGGCTACACCTTC	CASSPLDRDHYGYTF
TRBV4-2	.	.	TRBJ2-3	TGTGCCAGCAGCCAAGACCCTAGCAGCACAGATACGCAGTATTTT	CASSQDPSSTDTQYF
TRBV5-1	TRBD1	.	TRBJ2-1	TGCGCCAGCAGCCCGGGGATGGGGTCAGGGGGTATGGGAGAGCAGTTCTTC	CASSPGMGSGGMGEQFF
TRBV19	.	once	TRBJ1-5	TGTGCCAGTAGCGCAGTGTCCCCTTATAGCAATCAGCCCCAGCATTTT	CASSAVSPYSNQPQHF
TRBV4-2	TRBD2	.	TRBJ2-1	TGTGCCAGCAGCCAAGTCTCGTCGCCTAGCGGGGGTTCCGGTGAGCAGTTCTTC	CASSQVSSPSGGSGEQFF
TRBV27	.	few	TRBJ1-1	TGTGCCAGCAGATCCGGGACACTTAACACTGAAGCTTTCTTT	CASRSGTLNTEAFF
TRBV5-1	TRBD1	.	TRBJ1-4	TGCGCCAGCAGCCAGCAGGGGGGTAATGAAAAACTGTTTTTT	CASSQQGGNEKLFF
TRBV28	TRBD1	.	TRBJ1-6	TGTGCCAGCAGTTCTGGGACAGCCTCCTATAATTCACCCCTCCACTTT	CASSSGTASYNSPLHF
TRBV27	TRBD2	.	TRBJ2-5	TGTGCCAGCAGTTCACGCACGCCGGGACTAGCGGGAGAGGAACAAGAGACCCAGTACTTC	CASSSRTPGLAGEEQETQYF
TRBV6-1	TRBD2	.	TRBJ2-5	TGTGCCAGCAGTGGGACTAGCGGGAGAAAAGGAGAGACCCAGTACTTC	CASSGTSGRKGETQYF
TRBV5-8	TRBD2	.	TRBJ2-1	TGTGCCAGCAGCTTGTTGACTAGCGGCAATGAGCAGTTCTTC	CASSLLTSGNEQFF
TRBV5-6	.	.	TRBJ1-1	TGTGCCAGCAGCTTGGGCCCGGGGGACACTGAAGCTTTCTTT	CASSLGPGDTEAFF
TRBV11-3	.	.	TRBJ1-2	TGTGCCAGCAGCTTGACAGCCACCAACTATGGCTACACCTTC	CASSLTATNYGYTF
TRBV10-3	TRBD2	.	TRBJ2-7	TGTGCCATCAGGGCGGGAGGCGCGAGCTCCTACGAGCAGTACTTC	CAIRAGGASSYEQYF
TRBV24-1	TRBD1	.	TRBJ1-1	TGTGCCACCAGTGATGCGGGACAGGTAGCTTTCTTT	CATSDAGQVAFF
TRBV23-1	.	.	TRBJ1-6	TGCGCCAGCAGTCAATCCAGCGCACCTTATAATTCACCCCTCCACTTT	CASSQSSAPYNSPLHF
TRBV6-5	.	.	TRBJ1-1	TGTGCCAGCAGGCACCAGGCGTCGCTGGGAGCTTTCTTT	CASRHQASLGAFF
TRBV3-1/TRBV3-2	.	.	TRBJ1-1	TGTGCCAGCAGCCCGTCCCCTCTGACATTGAACACTGAAGCTTTCTTT	CASSPSPLTLNTEAFF